Listed here are 9 T cell receptor beta chains from one sample, sequenced in a study of shared clonotypes between healthy human individuals. Only in-frame clones appear in the TCRdb table, and some are missing; sequencing was by immunoSEQ multiplex PCR. The data contain around 1.4 million clones, approximately 98.5% of them singletons. Sequencing input: naive CD4+ T cells sorted from blood. Subset reported: CD45RA+ positively selected. These receptors were taken from a young man in good health.

The chain has TRBV6-6 and TRBJ2-2; D uncertain. The CDR3 sequence is 14 residues long. Trimming took off 0 bases at V and 3 bases at J, with 5 bases between the two ends. Germline lookup yields CDR1 MNHNY and CDR2 SVGAGI (reference sequence). Here the CDR3 DNA reads TGTGCCAGCAGTTACTCCCTTCACACCGGGGAGCTGTTTTTT. Its translation: CASSYSLHTGELFF.

The chain employs TRBV9 and TRBJ2-1, with D uncertain. This CDR3 is built from 16 residues. V lost 0 bases and J 6 bases, leaving 16 bases between the germline ends. Per the germline V gene, CDR1 is SGDLS and CDR2 is YYNGEE. This CDR3 is CASSVAGRAGFNEQFF. The CDR3, as DNA: TGTGCCAGCAGCGTAGCTGGTAGGGCCGGTTTCAATGAGCAGTTCTTC.

The V call is TRBV18, the J call TRBJ2-7, with TRBD2 identical over 9 bases. V shed 6 bases, J shed 6 bases, and the junction held 9 bases outside the gene matches. The CDR3 is 14 amino acids. Germline V gene data show CDR1 as KGHSH and CDR2 as LQKENI. For the CDR3, the DNA is TGTGCCAGCTCTTTTCCCGGGACTAGCCGCGAGCAGTACTTC. It is translated as CASSFPGTSREQYF. Variable domain in full (rest from reference TRBV18 and TRBJ2-7): NAGVMQNPRHLVRRRGQEARLRCSPMKGHSHVYWYRQLPEEGLKFMVYLQKENIIDESGMPKERFSAEFPKEGPSILRIQQVVRGDSAAYFCASSFPGTSREQYFGPGTRLTVT.

The V gene is TRBV27, the J gene TRBJ2-1; D may be TRBD2 (6 bases). The V end lost 5 bases, the J end lost 9 bases, and 17 bases lay between the germline ends. This CDR3 has 14 amino acids. Germline CDR1 is MNHEY and CDR2 is SMNVEV (reference sequence). The CDR3 nucleotides read TGTGCCAGCAGTCTCTCCGGAGGGCCCAGTGAGCAGTTCTTC. Protein: CASSLSGGPSEQFF.

This chain uses TRBV19 with TRBJ1-2; D is possibly TRBD1 (5 bases). V was shortened by 0 bases and J by 9 bases, with 23 bases between the two germline ends. The CDR3 covers 17 residues. Per the germline V gene, CDR1 is LNHDA and CDR2 is SQIVND (reference sequence). CDR3: CASSIEGTSWGPLRYTF. CDR3 coding DNA: TGTGCCAGTAGTATAGAAGGGACCTCCTGGGGACCTCTGCGCTACACCTTC.

This chain links TRBV13 with TRBJ2-5; either TRBD1 or TRBD2 may supply D (5 bases each). The CDR3 is made up of 15 amino acids. The germline V and J ends were trimmed by 1 base and 2 bases, with 11 bases remaining between them. Germline CDR1 is PRHDT and CDR2 is FYEKMQ (reference sequence). Here the CDR3 reads CASSLVGRPQETQYF. For the CDR3, the DNA is TGTGCCAGCAGCTTAGTGGGACGTCCTCAAGAGACCCAGTACTTC.

Of note for this clone: This specimen includes other DNA sequences encoding the same CDR3. This CDR3 is CSARGDTQYF. CDR3 nucleotides: TGCAGTGCTAGAGGCGATACGCAGTATTTT. The chain has TRBV20-1 and TRBJ2-3, with no clear D. CDR1 is DFQATT, CDR2 SNEGSKA, per germline (reference sequence). The CDR3 consists of 10 residues. With 1 base removed from V and 6 bases from J, the gap between germline ends came to 2 bases.

This CDR3 is CASSFRGQGGNTIYF. CDR3 nucleotides: TGTGCCAGCAGTTTCAGGGGACAGGGGGGAAACACCATATATTTT. V and J are TRBV28 and TRBJ1-3; the match to TRBD1 covers 10 bases. Germline V gives CDR1 MDHEN, CDR2 SYDVKM. V gave up 3 bases and J gave up 4 bases; unmatched junction bases: 3. The length of the CDR3 is 15 residues.

In the case of this clone: Relative to the germline gene, one junction end is altered; a read error may explain this. The chain uses TRBV10-3 and TRBJ2-1; 11 positions agree with TRBD2. CDR3 length: 14 amino acids. CDR1 and CDR2 (germline): ENHRY, SYGVKD. DNA of the CDR3: TGTGCCATCAGTGAGCGGGGACTAGCGGAGGGGTGGGTCTTC. Its protein is CAISERGLAEGWVF.